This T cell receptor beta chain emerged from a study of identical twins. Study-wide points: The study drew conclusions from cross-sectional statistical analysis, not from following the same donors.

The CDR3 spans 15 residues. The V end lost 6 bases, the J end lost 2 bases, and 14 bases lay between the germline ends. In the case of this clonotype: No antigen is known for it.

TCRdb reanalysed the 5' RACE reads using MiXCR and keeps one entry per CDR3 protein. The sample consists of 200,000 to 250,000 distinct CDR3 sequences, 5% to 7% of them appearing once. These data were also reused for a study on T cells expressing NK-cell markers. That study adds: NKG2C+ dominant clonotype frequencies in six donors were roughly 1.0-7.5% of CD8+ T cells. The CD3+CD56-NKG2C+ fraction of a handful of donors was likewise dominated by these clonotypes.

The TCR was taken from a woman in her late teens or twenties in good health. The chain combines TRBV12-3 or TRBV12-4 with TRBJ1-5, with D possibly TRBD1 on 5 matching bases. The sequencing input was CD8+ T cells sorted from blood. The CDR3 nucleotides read TGTGCCAGCAGCCTCTGGGGGAACGGCAATCAGCCCCAGCATTTT. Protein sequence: CASSLWGNGNQPQHF.